This T cell receptor beta chain was observed in a study of post-analysis software for immune sequencing data. On the study more broadly: Disease trajectories encompassed relapsing-remitting, secondary progressive and progressive-relapsing multiple sclerosis.

TCR beta cDNA libraries had unique molecular identifiers. Input amounts of roughly 0.9 to 10 million T cells were used. These gave around 500,000 cDNA molecules, so each molecule approximated one T cell. MiXCR, applied by TCRdb to the PCR reads, yields one record per CDR3 protein. In the table there are under 200,000 distinct CDR3 sequences, roughly 34% of which are singletons. This clonotype has only a few counts. The specimen was blood, collected after autologous hematopoietic stem cell transplantation. This TCR was sampled from a girl aged 5 to 17 with multiple sclerosis.

CDR3 in amino acids: CSARDGDQPQHF. DNA for the CDR3: TGCAGTGCTAGAGATGGTGATCAGCCCCAGCATTTT. The chain employs TRBV20-1 and TRBJ1-5, with D hard to call. V shed 0 bases and J shed 5 bases, with 5 bases lying between them. There are 12 residues in the CDR3. CDR1 and CDR2 from the germline V gene are DFQATT and SNEGSKA (reference sequence).